This T cell receptor beta chain emerged from a study of cytomegalovirus exposure and HLA in healthy donors. Study-level results: Listed as cytomegalovirus-associated were approximately 160 TCR beta chains. Three chains linked to CMV were shown in vitro to be specific for CMV antigens.

The CDR3 runs to 12 residues. J gave up 8 bases and V 8 bases, and 11 bases lay outside the gene matches. Germline loops: CDR1 GTSNPN, CDR2 SVGIG (reference sequence). TCRdb's copy holds only in-frame clones and misses some; the assay was immunoSEQ multiplex PCR. The sample has approximately 150,000 clones; approximately 91% are singletons. This clone appeared a few times. The antigen is unknown. The TCR originated in a man aged 18 to 30 in good health and CMV-seronegative. The sequenced material came from PBMCs. This chain joins TRBV30 and TRBJ1-2; TRBD1 matches at 7 bases. Here the CDR3 reads CATRQDRRGYTF. The DNA of the CDR3 is TGTGCCACAAGACAGGACAGGCGGGGCTACACCTTC.